These 14 T cell receptor beta chains originate from one sample sequenced in a study of post-analysis software for immune sequencing data. Their recognized antigens are unknown. Whole-study results and caveats: Patients had higher frequencies than controls of roughly 5 TRBV segments, including TRBV5-6, TRBV5-1 and TRBV20-1.

The authors incorporated unique molecular identifiers into the TCR beta cDNA libraries. TCRdb independently ran MiXCR on the PCR reads; one entry per CDR3 protein. The repertoire holds over 700,000 distinct CDR3 sequences, with 25% to 30% as singletons. The source material was blood. The source of these receptors is a girl aged 5 to 17 with multiple sclerosis.

The rearrangement uses TRBV19 and TRBJ1-2; 8 nucleotides line up with TRBD1. V was pared by 6 bases and J by 4 bases, with 7 bases of the junction left unmatched. In germline, CDR1 is LNHDA, CDR2 SQIVND (reference sequence). The CDR3 consists of 14 residues. In nucleotides, the CDR3 is TGTGCCAGTAGAGCAGGGGGCGCGAGCTATGGCTACACCTTC. This sequence encodes CASRAGGASYGYTF. Filled out from reference TRBV19 and TRBJ1-2, the complete variable domain reads DGGITQSPKYLFRKEGQNVTLSCEQNLNHDAMYWYRQDPGQGLRLIYYSQIVNDFQKGDIAEGYSVSREKKESFPLTVTSAQKNPTAFYLCASRAGGASYGYTFGSGTRLTVV.

This clonotype has at least ten counts. The chain combines TRBV7-2 with TRBJ2-3; 11 bases match TRBD2. Germline V CDR1 and CDR2: SGHTA, FQGNSA. The junction had 8 bases not matched to a gene; V was cut back by 4 bases and J by 11 bases. The CDR3 consists of 14 residues. CDR3 loop: CASSSGLAGLEQYF. The CDR3 coding sequence is TGTGCCAGCAGCTCAGGACTAGCGGGTCTTGAGCAGTATTTT.

The V and J genes are TRBV7-2 and TRBJ2-3, with TRBD2 identical over 10 bases. J gave up 2 bases and V 0 bases, and 5 bases lay outside the gene matches. CDR1 SGHTA and CDR2 FQGNSA come from the germline V gene. The CDR3 has 17 residues. CDR3: CASSLAGTSVYTDTQYF. Here the CDR3 DNA reads TGTGCCAGCAGCTTAGCCGGGACTAGCGTTTACACAGATACGCAGTATTTT.

J is TRBJ1-2 and V is TRBV20-1; D is undetermined. V shed 3 bases and J shed 8 bases, with 16 bases lying between them. CDR3 length equals 13 residues. CDR1 and CDR2 (germline): DFQATT, SNEGSKA (reference sequence). The CDR3 sequence is CSASEGADWGYTF. In DNA form, the CDR3 reads TGCAGTGCTAGCGAAGGAGCCGACTGGGGCTACACCTTC.

This clonotype was seen at least ten times. This sequence joins TRBV29-1 and TRBJ2-3; D is ambiguous. The germline V gene has CDR1 SQVTM and CDR2 ANQGSEA. Trimming took 2 bases from V and 2 from J, leaving 8 bases between them. The CDR3 has 13 amino acids. Written as DNA, the CDR3 is TGCAGCGTTGAAAGCCGACTCACAGATACGCAGTATTTT. Its translation is CSVESRLTDTQYF.

The chain employs TRBV28 and TRBJ2-7; D is possibly TRBD2 (5 bases). Trimming removed 6 bases at V and 11 bases at J, with 17 bases between. This CDR3 spans 12 amino acids. From germline, CDR1 is MDHEN and CDR2 SYDVKM. The CDR3 reads CASRKARGLEYF. The CDR3 DNA reads as TGTGCCAGCAGGAAAGCGCGAGGGCTAGAGTACTTC.

This clonotype was counted between two and nine times. The CDR3 reads CASGKVLYEQYF. The CDR3 DNA follows: TGTGCCAGCGGCAAGGTACTCTACGAGCAGTACTTC. This chain uses TRBV7-9 with TRBJ2-7; D not resolved. The CDR3 totals 12 residues. The V end lost 8 bases, the J end lost 3 bases, and 11 bases lay between the germline ends. Germline CDR1 is SEHNR and CDR2 is FQNEAQ (reference sequence).

CDR3 sequence reads: CSARKRETSSYNEQFF. DNA for the CDR3: TGCAGTGCTAGGAAGCGGGAAACGAGCTCCTACAATGAGCAGTTCTTC. The rearrangement links TRBV20-1 to TRBJ2-1; TRBD2 matches at 7 bases. The ends lost 3 bases at V and 0 bases at J; junction bases unmatched: 8. Germline CDR1 reads DFQATT; CDR2 reads SNEGSKA (reference sequence). The length of the CDR3 is 16 residues.

In DNA, the CDR3 is TGCAGTGCTAACTTCGGCGAGCAGTACTTC. Its translation: CSANFGEQYF. The V and J genes are TRBV20-1 and TRBJ2-7; D gene unclear. The CDR3 runs 10 residues. From germline, CDR1 is DFQATT and CDR2 SNEGSKA (reference sequence). V was clipped by 4 bases and J by 6 bases, with 7 bases between them.

The gene calls are TRBV4-3 and TRBJ2-7; D unresolved. The CDR3 totals 15 residues. Trimming pared 4 bases from V and 0 bases from J, leaving 13 bases between. Germline CDR1 LGHNA, CDR2 YSLEER. Here the CDR3 DNA reads TGCGCCAGCAGCCGCTCGGCCGTAGACTCCTACGAGCAGTACTTC. Protein: CASSRSAVDSYEQYF.

This clonotype showed up just a few times. The chain carries TRBV5-1 and TRBJ2-5; 8 positions match TRBD1. The CDR3 runs 19 residues. Germline lookup yields CDR1 SGHRS and CDR2 YFSETQ. The V segment lost 4 bases and the J segment 1 base; nucleotides outside the gene matches: 18. DNA of the CDR3: TGCGCCAGCAGCCCGGAGGCAGGGGGCCTGCGAAGAAGCCAAGAGACCCAGTACTTC. It specifies CASSPEAGGLRRSQETQYF.

This clonotype was recorded a few times. The gene calls are TRBV29-1 and TRBJ1-2; 7 nucleotides align to TRBD1. Germline-derived CDR1 and CDR2 are SQVTM and ANQGSEA. Germline trimming cut 7 bases from V and 6 bases from J; bases unmatched to any gene: 8. The length of the CDR3 is 12 residues. CDR3 region: CSANRGKDGYTF. Here the CDR3 DNA reads TGCAGCGCGAACAGGGGAAAGGATGGCTACACCTTC.

The chain employs TRBV3-1 and TRBJ2-1; 8 positions agree with TRBD1. Germline assignment: CDR1 LGHDT and CDR2 YNNKEL (reference sequence). The CDR3 sequence is 16 residues long. V gave up 4 bases and J gave up 0 bases; unmatched junction bases: 5. The CDR3 DNA is TGTGCCAGCAGCCGCGGACAGGGTGACTCCTACAATGAGCAGTTCTTC. It yields the protein CASSRGQGDSYNEQFF.

This clonotype has a handful of counts. The V and J genes are TRBV20-1 and TRBJ2-3; no firm D call. The CDR3 sequence is 16 residues long. Trimming left V 5 bases short and J 0 bases short, with 18 bases between. Germline-derived CDR1 and CDR2 are DFQATT and SNEGSKA (reference sequence). The CDR3 coding sequence is TGCAGTGCTGACCACAATTCCGGGCCGAGCACAGATACGCAGTATTTT. Protein sequence: CSADHNSGPSTDTQYF.